A selection of T cell receptor beta chains follows, all from one sample in a study of CD8+ T cells in alopecia areata. Libraries were prepared by immunoSEQ multiplex PCR; TCRdb keeps only in-frame clonotypes and omits some of them. This table has approximately 110,000 clones, 45% to 65% appearing once. The specimen comprised CD4+ T cells sorted from blood, sampled at week 24, from a patient treated with tofacitinib. These receptors were collected from a human donor with alopecia areata. CDR3s include the opening cysteine and the closing phenylalanine or tryptophan. The D gene is left open where the match is weak. The size entry is marked missing in some rows and otherwise reads once, few, many or a size class.

J gene,D gene,CDR3 length,V gene,clone size,CDR3 protein,CDR3 DNA
TRBJ1-6,-,14,TRBV5-6,-,CASSLQVDNSPLHF,TGTGCCAGCAGCTTACAAGTGGATAATTCACCCCTCCACTTT
TRBJ1-2,-,12,TRBV13,-,CASSYWGGSYTF,TGTGCCAGCAGCTACTGGGGCGGAAGCTACACCTTC
TRBJ1-2,-,13,TRBV10-3,-,CAIRDDSSYGYTF,TGTGCCATCAGAGACGACTCCAGCTATGGCTACACCTTC
TRBJ1-4,-,14,TRBV30,-,CAWSTGTTNEKLFF,TGTGCCTGGAGTACAGGGACAACTAATGAAAAACTGTTTTTT
TRBJ1-5,TRBD1,14,TRBV29-1,few,CSVETGQGSQPQHF,TGCAGCGTTGAAACGGGACAGGGAAGTCAGCCCCAGCATTTT
TRBJ2-5,-,19,TRBV7-2,-,CASSLAFERAGAVKETQYF,TGTGCCAGCAGCTTAGCCTTCGAGAGGGCAGGGGCGGTCAAAGAGACCCAGTACTTC
TRBJ2-5,TRBD1,14,TRBV7-2,-,CASSILQGLKTQYF,TGTGCCAGCAGCATTCTACAGGGGTTGAAGACCCAGTACTTC
TRBJ2-7,-,16,TRBV27,-,CASRADSTALLYEQYF,TGTGCCAGTCGGGCTGACAGTACCGCTTTGCTCTACGAGCAGTACTTC
TRBJ1-5,TRBD1,15,TRBV6-5,-,CASRPQGPYNQPQHF,TGTGCCAGCAGACCACAGGGGCCCTACAATCAGCCCCAGCATTTT
TRBJ1-2,-,16,TRBV7-9,-,CASSLGADSQIYGYTF,TGTGCCAGCAGCTTAGGGGCGGACAGCCAAATCTATGGCTACACCTTC
TRBJ1-2,-,13,TRBV5-1,-,CASSERTDYGYTF,TGCGCCAGCAGCGAACGGACAGACTATGGCTACACCTTC